The entry below describes one T cell receptor (beta chain). Its antigen is as yet unknown. These data are taken from a study of T cell responses to AZD1222 COVID-19 vaccine. Data came from immunoSEQ multiplex PCR; TCRdb stores just in-frame clones and leaves some out. Of about 190,000 clones detected, 85% to 95% appear once; the ten largest clones hold 1% to 1.5%. Study-wide findings and caveats: Repertoire samples came only from after the peak T cell response.

This CDR3 is 15 amino acids long. Trimming removed 6 bases from V and 3 bases from J, with 15 bases in between. Germline V CDR1 and CDR2: LNHDA, SQIVND (reference sequence). Sequences were derived from peripheral blood, sampled on day 0 of AZD1222 vaccination. This sequence originates from an adult in good health. This sequence joins TRBV19 and TRBJ1-5; TRBD1 is a possible D gene (5 bases). The CDR3 sequence: CASRTVGGPNQPQHF. The CDR3 DNA follows: TGTGCCAGTAGAACCGTGGGGGGTCCCAATCAGCCCCAGCATTTT.